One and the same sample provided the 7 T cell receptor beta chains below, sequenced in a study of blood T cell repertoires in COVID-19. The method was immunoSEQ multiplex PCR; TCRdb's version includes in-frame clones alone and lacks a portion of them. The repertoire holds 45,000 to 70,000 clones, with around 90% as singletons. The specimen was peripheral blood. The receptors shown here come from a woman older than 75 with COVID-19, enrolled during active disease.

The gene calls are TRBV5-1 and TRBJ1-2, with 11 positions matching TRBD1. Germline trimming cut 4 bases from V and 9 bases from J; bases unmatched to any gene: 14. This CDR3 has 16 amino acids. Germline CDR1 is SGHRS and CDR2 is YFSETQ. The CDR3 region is CASSTRTGGGGDSYTF. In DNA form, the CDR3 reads TGCGCCAGCAGCACCAGGACAGGGGGCGGAGGGGATAGCTACACCTTC.

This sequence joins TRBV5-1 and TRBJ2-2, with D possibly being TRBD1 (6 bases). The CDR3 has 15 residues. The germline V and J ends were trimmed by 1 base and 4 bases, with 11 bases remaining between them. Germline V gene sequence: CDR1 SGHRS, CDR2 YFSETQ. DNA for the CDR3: TGCGCCAGCAGCTTGTTACGGACAGCCACCGGGGAGCTGTTTTTT. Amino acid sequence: CASSLLRTATGELFF.

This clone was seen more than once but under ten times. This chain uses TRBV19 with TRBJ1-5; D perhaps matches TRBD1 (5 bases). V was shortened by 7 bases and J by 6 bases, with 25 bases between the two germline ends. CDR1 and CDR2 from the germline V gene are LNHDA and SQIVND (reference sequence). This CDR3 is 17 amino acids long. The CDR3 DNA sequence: TGTGCCAGTACCCCCCCGGCGGGGCAGAGCGCTCGTCAGCCCCAGCATTTT. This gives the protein CASTPPAGQSARQPQHF.

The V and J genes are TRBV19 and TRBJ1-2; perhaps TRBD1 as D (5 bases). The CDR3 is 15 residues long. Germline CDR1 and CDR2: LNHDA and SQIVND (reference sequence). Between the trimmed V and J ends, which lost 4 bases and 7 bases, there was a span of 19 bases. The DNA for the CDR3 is TGTGCCAGTAGTAGACCCGGGACTCTGGAGGGTGGCTACACCTTC. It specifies CASSRPGTLEGGYTF. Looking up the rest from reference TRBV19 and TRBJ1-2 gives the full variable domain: DGGITQSPKYLFRKEGQNVTLSCEQNLNHDAMYWYRQDPGQGLRLIYYSQIVNDFQKGDIAEGYSVSREKKESFPLTVTSAQKNPTAFYLCASSRPGTLEGGYTFGSGTRLTVV.

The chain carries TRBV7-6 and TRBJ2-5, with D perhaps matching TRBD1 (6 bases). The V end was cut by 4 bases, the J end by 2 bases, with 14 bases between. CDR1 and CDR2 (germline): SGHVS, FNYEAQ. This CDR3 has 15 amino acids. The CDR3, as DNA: TGTGCCAGCAGCTCAGCGGACAGATCTCAAGAGACCCAGTACTTC. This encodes CASSSADRSQETQYF.

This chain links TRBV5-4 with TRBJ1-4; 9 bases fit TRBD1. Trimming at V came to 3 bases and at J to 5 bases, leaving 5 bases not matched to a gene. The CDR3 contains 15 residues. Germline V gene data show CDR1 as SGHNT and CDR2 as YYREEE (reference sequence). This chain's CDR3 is CASSSSGQGNEKLFF. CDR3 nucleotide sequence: TGTGCCAGCAGCTCCTCGGGACAGGGAAATGAAAAACTGTTTTTT. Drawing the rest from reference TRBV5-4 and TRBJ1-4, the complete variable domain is ETGVTQSPTHLIKTRGQQVTLRCSSQSGHNTVSWYQQALGQGPQFIFQYYREEENGRGNFPPRFSGLQFPNYSSELNVNALELDDSALYLCASSSSGQGNEKLFFGSGTQLSVL.

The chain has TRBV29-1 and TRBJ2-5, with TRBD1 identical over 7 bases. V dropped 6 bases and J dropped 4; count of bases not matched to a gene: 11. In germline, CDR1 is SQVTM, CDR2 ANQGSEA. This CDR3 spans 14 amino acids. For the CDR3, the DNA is TGCAGCGTAAGATCCAGGGGGACCCGAGAGACCCAGTACTTC. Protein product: CSVRSRGTRETQYF.